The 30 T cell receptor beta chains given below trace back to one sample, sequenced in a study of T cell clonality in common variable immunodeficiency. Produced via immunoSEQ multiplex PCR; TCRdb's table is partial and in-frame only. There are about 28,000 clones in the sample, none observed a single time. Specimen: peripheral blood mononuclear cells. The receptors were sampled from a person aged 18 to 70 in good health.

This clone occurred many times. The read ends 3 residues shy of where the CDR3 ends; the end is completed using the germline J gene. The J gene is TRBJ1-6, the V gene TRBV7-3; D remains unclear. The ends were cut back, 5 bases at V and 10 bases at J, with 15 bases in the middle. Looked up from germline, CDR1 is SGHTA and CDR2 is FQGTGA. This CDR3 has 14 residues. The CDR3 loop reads CASSLSARGSPLHF. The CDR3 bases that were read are TGTGCCAGCAGCCTCAGTGCGCGAGGGTCACCC.

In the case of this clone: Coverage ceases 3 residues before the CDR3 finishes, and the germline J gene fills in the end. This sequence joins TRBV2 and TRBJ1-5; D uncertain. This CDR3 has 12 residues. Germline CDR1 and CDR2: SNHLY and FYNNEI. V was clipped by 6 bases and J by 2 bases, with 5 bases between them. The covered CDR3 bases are TGTGCCAGCAGGGCAGGCAATCAGCCC. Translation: CASRAGNQP. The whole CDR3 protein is CASRAGNQPQHF.

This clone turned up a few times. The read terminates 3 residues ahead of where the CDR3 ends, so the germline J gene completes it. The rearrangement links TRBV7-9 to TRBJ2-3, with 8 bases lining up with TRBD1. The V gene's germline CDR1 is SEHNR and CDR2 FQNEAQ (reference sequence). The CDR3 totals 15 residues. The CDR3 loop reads CASSFVQGGRETQYF. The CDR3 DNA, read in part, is TGTGCCAGCAGCTTCGTACAGGGGGGACGAGAGACG. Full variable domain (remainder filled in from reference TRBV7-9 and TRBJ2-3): DTGVSQNPRHKITKRGQNVTFRCDPISEHNRLYWYRQTLGQGPEFLTYFQNEAQLEKSRLLSDRFSAERPKGSFSTLEIQRTEQGDSAMYLCASSFVQGGRETQYFGPGTRLTVL.

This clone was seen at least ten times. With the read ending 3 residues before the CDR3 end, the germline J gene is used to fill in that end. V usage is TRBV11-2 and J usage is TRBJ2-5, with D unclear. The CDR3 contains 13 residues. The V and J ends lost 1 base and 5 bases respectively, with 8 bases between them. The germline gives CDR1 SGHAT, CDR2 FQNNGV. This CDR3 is CASSLALVETQYF. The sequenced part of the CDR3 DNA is TGTGCCAGCAGCTTAGCCCTAGTGGAGACC.

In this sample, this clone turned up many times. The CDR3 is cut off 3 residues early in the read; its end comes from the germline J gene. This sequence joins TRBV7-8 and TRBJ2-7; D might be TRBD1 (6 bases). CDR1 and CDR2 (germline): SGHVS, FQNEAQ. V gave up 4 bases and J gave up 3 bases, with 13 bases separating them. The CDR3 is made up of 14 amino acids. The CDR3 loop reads CASSSTGQSYEQYF. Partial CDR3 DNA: TGTGCCAGCAGCTCAACGGGACAAAGCTACGAG.

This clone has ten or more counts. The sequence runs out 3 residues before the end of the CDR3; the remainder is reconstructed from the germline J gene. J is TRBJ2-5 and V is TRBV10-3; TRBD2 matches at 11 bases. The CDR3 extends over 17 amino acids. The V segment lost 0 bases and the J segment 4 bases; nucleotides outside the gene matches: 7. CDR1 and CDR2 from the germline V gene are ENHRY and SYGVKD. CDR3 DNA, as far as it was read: TGTGCCATCAGTGAGTCACTCCTAGCGGGGGGAATAGAGACC. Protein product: CAISESLLAGGIET. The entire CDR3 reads CAISESLLAGGIETQYF.

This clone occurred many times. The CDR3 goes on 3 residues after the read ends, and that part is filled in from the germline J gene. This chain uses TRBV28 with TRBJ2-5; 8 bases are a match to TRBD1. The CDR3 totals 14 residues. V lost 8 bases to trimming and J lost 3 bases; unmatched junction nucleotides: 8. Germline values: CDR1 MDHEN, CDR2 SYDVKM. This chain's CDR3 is CASSYGTGEETQYF. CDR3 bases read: TGTGCCAGCTCCTACGGGACAGGCGAAGAGACC.

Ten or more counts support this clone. CDR3 sequence reads: CASSPGSSTEAFF. CDR3 DNA, as far as it was read: TGCGCCAGCAGTCCGGGGTCTTCGACTGAA. The rearrangement links TRBV5-1 to TRBJ1-1; no firm D call. The CDR3 extends 3 residues past the end of the read, so its final part is completed from the germline J gene. CDR3 length: 13 residues. Germline CDR1 and CDR2: SGHRS and YFSETQ. Trimming shortened V by 5 bases and J by 5 bases, and 13 bases separated the two germline ends.

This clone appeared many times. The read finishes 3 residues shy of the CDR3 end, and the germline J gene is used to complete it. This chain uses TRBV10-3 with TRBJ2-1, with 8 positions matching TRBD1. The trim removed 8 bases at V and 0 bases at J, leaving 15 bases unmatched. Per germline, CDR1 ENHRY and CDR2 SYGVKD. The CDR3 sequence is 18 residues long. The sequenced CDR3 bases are TGTGCCATCGGTCCTGGACAGGGTAACCTTAACTCCTACAATGAG. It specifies CAIGPGQGNLNSYNE. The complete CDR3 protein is CAIGPGQGNLNSYNEQFF.

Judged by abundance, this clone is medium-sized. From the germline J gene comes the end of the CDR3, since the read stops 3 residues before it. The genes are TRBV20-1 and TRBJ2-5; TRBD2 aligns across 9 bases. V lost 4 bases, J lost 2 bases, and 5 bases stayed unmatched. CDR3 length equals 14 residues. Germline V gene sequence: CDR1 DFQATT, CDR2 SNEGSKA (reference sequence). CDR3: CSATLAGKQETQYF. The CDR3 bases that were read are TGCAGTGCTACCCTAGCGGGGAAACAAGAGACC.

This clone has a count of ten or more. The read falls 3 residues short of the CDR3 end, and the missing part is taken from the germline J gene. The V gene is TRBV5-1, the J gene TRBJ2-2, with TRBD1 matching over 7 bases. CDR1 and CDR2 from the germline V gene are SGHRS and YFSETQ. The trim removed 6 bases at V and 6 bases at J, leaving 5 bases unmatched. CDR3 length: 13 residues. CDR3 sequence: CASNPQGAGELFF. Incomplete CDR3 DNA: TGCGCCAGCAACCCGCAGGGGGCCGGGGAG.

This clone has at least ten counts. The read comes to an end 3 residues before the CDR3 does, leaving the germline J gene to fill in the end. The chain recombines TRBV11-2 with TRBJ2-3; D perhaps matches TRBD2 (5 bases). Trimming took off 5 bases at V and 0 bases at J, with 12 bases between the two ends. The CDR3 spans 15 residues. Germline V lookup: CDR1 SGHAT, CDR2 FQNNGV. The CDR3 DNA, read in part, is TGTGCCAGCAGCCCTGTACTAGGGAGCACAGATACG. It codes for CASSPVLGSTDT. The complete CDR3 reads CASSPVLGSTDTQYF.

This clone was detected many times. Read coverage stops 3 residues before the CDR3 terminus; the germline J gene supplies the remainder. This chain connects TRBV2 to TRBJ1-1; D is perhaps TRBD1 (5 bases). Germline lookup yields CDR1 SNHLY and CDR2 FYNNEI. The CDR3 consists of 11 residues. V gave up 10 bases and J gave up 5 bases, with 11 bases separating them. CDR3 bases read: TGTGCCAACCTGGGGGGAACTGAA. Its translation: CANLGGTE. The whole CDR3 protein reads CANLGGTEAFF.

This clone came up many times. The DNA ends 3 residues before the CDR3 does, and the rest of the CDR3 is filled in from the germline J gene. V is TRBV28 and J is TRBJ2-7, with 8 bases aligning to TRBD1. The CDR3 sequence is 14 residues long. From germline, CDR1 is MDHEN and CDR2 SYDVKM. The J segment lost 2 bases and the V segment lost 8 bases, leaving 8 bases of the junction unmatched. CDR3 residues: CASLHPGGPYEQYF. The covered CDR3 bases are TGTGCCAGCCTACACCCAGGGGGCCCCTACGAG.

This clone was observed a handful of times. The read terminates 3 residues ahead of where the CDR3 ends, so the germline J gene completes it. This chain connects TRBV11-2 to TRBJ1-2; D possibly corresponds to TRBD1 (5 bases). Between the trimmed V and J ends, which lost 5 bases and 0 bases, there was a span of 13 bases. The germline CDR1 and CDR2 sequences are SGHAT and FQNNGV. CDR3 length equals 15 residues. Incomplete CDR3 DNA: TGTGCCAGCAGCATTACAGGAGAAACTAACTATGGC. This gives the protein CASSITGETNYG. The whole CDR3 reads CASSITGETNYGYTF.

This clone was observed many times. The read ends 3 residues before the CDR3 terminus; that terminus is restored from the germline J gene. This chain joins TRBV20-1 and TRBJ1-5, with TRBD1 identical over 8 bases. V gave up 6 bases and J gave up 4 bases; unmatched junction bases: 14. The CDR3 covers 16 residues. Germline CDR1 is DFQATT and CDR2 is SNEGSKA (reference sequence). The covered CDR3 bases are TGCAGTGCAAAGGACAGGGCGGTATATTCTAATCAGCCC. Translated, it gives CSAKDRAVYSNQP. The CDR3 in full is CSAKDRAVYSNQPQHF.

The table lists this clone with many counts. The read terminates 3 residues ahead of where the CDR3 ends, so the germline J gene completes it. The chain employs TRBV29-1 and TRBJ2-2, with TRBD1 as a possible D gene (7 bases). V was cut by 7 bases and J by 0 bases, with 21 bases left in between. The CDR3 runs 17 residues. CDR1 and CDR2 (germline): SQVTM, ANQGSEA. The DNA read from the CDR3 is TGCAGCGCCTTCCTCCTAGCGACAGGGCCGAACACCGGGGAG. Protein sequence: CSAFLLATGPNTGE. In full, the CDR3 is CSAFLLATGPNTGELFF.

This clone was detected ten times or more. The sequenced CDR3 bases are TGTGCCAGCAGCTTGGGGACTCACACAGATACG. Translated: CASSLGTHTDT. The CDR3 in its entirety is CASSLGTHTDTQYF. The chain links TRBV7-3 to TRBJ2-3; TRBD2 is a possible D gene (6 bases). Sequencing ends 3 residues short of the CDR3 end; the germline J gene provides the rest. Germline V CDR1 and CDR2: SGHTA, FQGTGA. The CDR3 extends over 14 amino acids. V dropped 3 bases and J dropped 2 bases, with 9 bases sitting between them.

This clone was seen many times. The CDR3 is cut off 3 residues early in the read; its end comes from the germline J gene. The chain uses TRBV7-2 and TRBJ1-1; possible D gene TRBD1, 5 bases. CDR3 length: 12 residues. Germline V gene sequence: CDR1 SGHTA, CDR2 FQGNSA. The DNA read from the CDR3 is TGTGCCAGCAGCCACCGACCCAGGGTG. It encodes CASSHRPRV. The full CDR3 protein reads CASSHRPRVAFF.

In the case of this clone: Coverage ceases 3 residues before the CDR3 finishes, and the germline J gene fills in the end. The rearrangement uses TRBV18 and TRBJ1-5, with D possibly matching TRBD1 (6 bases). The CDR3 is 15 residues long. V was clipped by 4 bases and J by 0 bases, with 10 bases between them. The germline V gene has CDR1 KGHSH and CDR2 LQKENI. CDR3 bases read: TGTGCCAGCTCACAACAGGGTGTTAGCAATCAGCCC. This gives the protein CASSQQGVSNQP. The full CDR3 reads CASSQQGVSNQPQHF.

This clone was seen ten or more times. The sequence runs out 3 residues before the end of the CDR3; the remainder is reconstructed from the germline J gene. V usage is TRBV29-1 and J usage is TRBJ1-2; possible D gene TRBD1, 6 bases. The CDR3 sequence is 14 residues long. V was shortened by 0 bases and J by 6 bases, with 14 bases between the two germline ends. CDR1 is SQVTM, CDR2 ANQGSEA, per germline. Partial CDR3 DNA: TGCAGCGTTGAAGATCCCGGGGGGGCGCATGGC. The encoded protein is CSVEDPGGAHG. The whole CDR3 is CSVEDPGGAHGYTF. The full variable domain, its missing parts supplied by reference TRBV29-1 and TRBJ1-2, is SAVISQKPSRDICQRGTSLTIQCQVDSQVTMMFWYRQQPGQSLTLIATANQGSEATYESGFVIDKFPISRPNLTFSTLTVSNMSPEDSSIYLCSVEDPGGAHGYTFGSGTRLTVV.

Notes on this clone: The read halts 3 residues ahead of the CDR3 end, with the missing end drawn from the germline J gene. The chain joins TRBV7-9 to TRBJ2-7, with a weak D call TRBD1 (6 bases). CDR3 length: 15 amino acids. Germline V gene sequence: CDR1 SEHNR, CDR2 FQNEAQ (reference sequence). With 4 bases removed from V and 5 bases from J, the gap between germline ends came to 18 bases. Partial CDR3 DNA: TGTGCCAGCAGCTGGGGGTGGGGCAGGGGTCACGAG. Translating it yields CASSWGWGRGHE. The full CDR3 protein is CASSWGWGRGHEQYF.

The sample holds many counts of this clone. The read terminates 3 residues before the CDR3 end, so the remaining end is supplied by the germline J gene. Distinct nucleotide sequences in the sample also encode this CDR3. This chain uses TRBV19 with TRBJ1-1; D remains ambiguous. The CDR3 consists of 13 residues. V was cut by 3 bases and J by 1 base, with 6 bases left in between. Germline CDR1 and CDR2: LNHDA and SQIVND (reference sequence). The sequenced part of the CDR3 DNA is TGTGCCAGTAGTATGGCACGGAACACTGAA. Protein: CASSMARNTE. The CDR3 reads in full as CASSMARNTEAFF.

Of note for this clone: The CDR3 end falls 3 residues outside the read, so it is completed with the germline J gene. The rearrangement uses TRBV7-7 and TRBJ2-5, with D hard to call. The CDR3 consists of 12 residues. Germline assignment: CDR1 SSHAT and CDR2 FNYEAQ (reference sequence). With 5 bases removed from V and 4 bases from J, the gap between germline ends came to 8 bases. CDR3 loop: CASSTNGETQYF. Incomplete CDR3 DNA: TGTGCCAGCAGCACCAACGGAGAGACC.

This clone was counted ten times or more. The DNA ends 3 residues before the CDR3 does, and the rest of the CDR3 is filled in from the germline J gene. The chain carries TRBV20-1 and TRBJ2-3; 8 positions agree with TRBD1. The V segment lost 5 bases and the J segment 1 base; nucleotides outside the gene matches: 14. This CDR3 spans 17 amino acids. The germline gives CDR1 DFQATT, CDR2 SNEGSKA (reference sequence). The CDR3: CSAPTGAYIFGTDTQYF. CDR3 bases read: TGCAGTGCTCCGACAGGGGCCTACATATTTGGCACAGATACG.

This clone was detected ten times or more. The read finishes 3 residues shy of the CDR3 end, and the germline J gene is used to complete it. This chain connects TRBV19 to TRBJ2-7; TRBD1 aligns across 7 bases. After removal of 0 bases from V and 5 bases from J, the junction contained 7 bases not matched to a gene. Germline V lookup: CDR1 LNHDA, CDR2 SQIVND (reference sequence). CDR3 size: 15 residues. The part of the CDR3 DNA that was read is TGTGCCAGTAGTATAGAAGGCAGGGGGAAGAACGAG. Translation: CASSIEGRGKNE. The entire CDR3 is CASSIEGRGKNEQYF.

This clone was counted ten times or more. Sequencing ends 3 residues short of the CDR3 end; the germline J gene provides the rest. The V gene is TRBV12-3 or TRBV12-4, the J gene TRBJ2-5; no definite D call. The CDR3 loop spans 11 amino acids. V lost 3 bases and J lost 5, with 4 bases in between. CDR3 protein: CASSFRETQYF. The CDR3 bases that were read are TGTGCCAGCAGTTTCAGGGAGACC.

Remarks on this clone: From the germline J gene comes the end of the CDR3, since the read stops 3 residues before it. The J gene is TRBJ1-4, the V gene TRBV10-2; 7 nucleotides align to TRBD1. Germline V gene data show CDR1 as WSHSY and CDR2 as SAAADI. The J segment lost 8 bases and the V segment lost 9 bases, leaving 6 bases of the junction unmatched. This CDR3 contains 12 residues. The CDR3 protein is CASGQEGEKLFF. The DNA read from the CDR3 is TGCGCCAGTGGACAGGAGGGGGAAAAA.

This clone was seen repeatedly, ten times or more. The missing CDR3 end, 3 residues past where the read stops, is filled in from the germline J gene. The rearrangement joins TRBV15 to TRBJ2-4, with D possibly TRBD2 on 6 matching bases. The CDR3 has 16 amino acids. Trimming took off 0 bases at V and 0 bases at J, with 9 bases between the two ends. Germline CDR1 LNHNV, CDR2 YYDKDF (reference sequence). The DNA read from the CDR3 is TGTGCCACCAGCAGAGATGGGGACTTAGCCAAAAACATT. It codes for CATSRDGDLAKNI. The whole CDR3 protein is CATSRDGDLAKNIQYF.

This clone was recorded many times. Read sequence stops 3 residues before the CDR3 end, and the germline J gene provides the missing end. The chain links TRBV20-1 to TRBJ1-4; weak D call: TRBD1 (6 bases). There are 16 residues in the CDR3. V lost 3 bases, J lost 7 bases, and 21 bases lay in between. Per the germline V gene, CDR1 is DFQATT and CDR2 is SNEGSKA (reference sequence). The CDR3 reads CSASPFGGGTPEKLFF. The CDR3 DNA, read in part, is TGCAGTGCTAGCCCCTTTGGGGGGGGCACACCTGAAAAA.